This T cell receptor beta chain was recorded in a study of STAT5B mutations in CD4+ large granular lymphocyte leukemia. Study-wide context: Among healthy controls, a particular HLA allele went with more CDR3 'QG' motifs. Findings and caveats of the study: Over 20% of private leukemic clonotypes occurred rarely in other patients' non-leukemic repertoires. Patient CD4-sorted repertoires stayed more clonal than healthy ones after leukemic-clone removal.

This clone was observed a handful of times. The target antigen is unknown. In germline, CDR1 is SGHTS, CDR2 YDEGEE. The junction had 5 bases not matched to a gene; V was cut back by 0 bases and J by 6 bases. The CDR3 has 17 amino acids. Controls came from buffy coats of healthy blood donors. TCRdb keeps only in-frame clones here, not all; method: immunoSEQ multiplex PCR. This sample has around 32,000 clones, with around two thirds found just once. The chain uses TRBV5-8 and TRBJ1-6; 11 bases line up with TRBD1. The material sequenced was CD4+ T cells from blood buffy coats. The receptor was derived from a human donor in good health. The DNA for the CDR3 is TGTGCCAGCAGCTTGGATGGGACAGGGGGACTTAATTCACCCCTCCACTTT. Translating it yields CASSLDGTGGLNSPLHF. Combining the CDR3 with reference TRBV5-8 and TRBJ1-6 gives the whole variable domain EAGVTQSPTHLIKTRGQQATLRCSPISGHTSVYWYQQALGLGLQFLLWYDEGEERNRGNFPPRFSGRQFPNYSSELNVNALELEDSALYLCASSLDGTGGLNSPLHFGNGTRLTVT.